These T cell receptor beta chains were read from a single sample in a study of T cell responses to AZD1222 COVID-19 vaccine. Clones were sequenced by immunoSEQ multiplex PCR, and TCRdb holds only the in-frame ones, with some missing. The top ten hold roughly 3.1% of the sample, which has some 81,000 clones, 70% to 90% seen once. The material was peripheral blood, obtained 28 days after the second AZD1222 dose. All receptors derive from an adult who received the AZD1222 COVID-19 vaccine. Each CDR3 is given with its conserved first and last residue. D genes are given only for firm matches. Clone size appears in some rows only: once, few, many, or a class for an expanded clone.

j_gene	d_gene	abundance	v_gene	CDR3aa	CDR3nt
TRBJ2-1	.	few	TRBV7-2	CASSLGLVNNEQFF	TGTGCCAGCAGCTTAGGACTAGTCAACAATGAGCAGTTCTTC
TRBJ1-1	.	.	TRBV7-3	CASSSSGNTEAFF	TGTGCCAGCAGTTCCTCCGGGAACACTGAAGCTTTCTTT
TRBJ1-1	.	.	TRBV7-9	CASSQFGMGTEAFF	TGTGCCAGCAGCCAGTTCGGGATGGGGACTGAAGCTTTCTTT
TRBJ1-2	TRBD1	.	TRBV7-3	CASSPIDRGVYGYTF	TGTGCCAGCAGTCCGATCGACAGGGGGGTCTATGGCTACACCTTC
TRBJ1-4	TRBD1	.	TRBV12-3/TRBV12-4	CASRTTGGEKLFF	TGTGCCAGCAGGACCACAGGGGGCGAAAAACTGTTTTTT
TRBJ2-1	TRBD2	.	TRBV6-6	CASSYRSGGDNNEQFF	TGTGCCAGCAGTTACCGTAGCGGGGGGGACAACAATGAGCAGTTCTTC
TRBJ2-2	.	.	TRBV9	CASSVGSGANTGELFF	TGTGCCAGCAGCGTAGGGTCAGGAGCGAACACCGGGGAGCTGTTTTTT
TRBJ1-1	.	few	TRBV7-3	CASSLAAGENTEAFF	TGTGCCAGCAGCTTAGCGGCCGGAGAGAACACTGAAGCTTTCTTT
TRBJ2-7	.	few	TRBV30	CAWSVLDREQYF	TGTGCCTGGAGTGTACTGGATCGCGAGCAGTACTTC
TRBJ1-5	.	.	TRBV21-1	CASSKATYRQGGLLVGNQPQHF	TGTGCCAGCAGCAAAGCGACGTACCGACAGGGGGGGCTCCTAGTAGGCAATCAGCCCCAGCATTTT
TRBJ1-1	.	.	TRBV9	CASSAPPGILNTEAFF	TGTGCCAGCAGCGCCCCCCCGGGGATACTTAACACTGAAGCTTTCTTT
TRBJ2-2	.	.	TRBV7-6	CASSSGSTGELFF	TGTGCCAGCAGCTCCGGGTCGACCGGGGAGCTGTTTTTT
TRBJ2-2	TRBD1	few	TRBV30	CAWSVFTGDHIAQNTGELFF	TGTGCCTGGAGTGTATTCACAGGGGACCACATTGCCCAGAACACCGGGGAGCTGTTTTTT
TRBJ1-6	.	.	TRBV7-8	CASSPPGSLSYNSPLHF	TGTGCCAGCAGCCCGCCGGGGAGCCTCTCCTATAATTCACCCCTCCACTTT
TRBJ1-1	.	.	TRBV7-3	CASSPQAFSNTEAFF	TGTGCCAGCAGCCCCCAGGCCTTTTCGAACACTGAAGCTTTCTTT